A selection of T cell receptor beta chains follows, all from one sample in a study of T cells in Graves' hyperthyroidism and ophthalmopathy. TCRdb processed the multiplex PCR reads anew with MiXCR; each CDR3 protein has one entry. Altogether a few hundred thousand distinct CDR3 sequences are present, 18% being singletons, with the ten largest covering just under 45%. The sequencing input was blood. The receptors come from a middle-aged man with Graves' hyperthyroidism. CDR3s include the opening cysteine and the closing phenylalanine or tryptophan. The order of the fields is clone size, J gene, D gene, CDR3 length, V gene, CDR3 DNA, CDR3 protein. D genes are given only for firm matches. Rows give clone size only sometimes, using once, few, many, or a class for an expanded clone.

clone_size: few
j_call: TRBJ1-5
d_call: TRBD1
cdr3_length: 15
v_call: TRBV10-2
cdr3_nt: TGCGCCAGCAAATCAGGGGGAAATAGCAATCAGCCCCAGCATTTT
cdr3_aa: CASKSGGNSNQPQHF

clone_size: many
j_call: TRBJ2-7
d_call: NA
cdr3_length: 13
v_call: TRBV13
cdr3_nt: TGTGCCAGCAGCCCAAGAGGTTCCGACGAGCAGTACTTC
cdr3_aa: CASSPRGSDEQYF

clone_size: many
j_call: TRBJ1-1
d_call: TRBD1
cdr3_length: 14
v_call: TRBV5-1
cdr3_nt: TGCGCCAGCAGCCCTGGACAGGGGAACACTGAAGCTTTCTTT
cdr3_aa: CASSPGQGNTEAFF

clone_size: NA
j_call: TRBJ2-1
d_call: TRBD2
cdr3_length: 15
v_call: TRBV20-1
cdr3_nt: TGCAGTGCTAGGGGGCTAGCGGGAGTGGGGAATGAGCAGTTCTTC
cdr3_aa: CSARGLAGVGNEQFF

clone_size: many
j_call: TRBJ1-1
d_call: NA
cdr3_length: 13
v_call: TRBV12-3/TRBV12-4
cdr3_nt: TGTGCCAGCAGTTTCCAGGGGCCCACTGAAGCTTTCTTT
cdr3_aa: CASSFQGPTEAFF

clone_size: NA
j_call: TRBJ2-1
d_call: TRBD2
cdr3_length: 19
v_call: TRBV28
cdr3_nt: TGTGCCAGCAGTTCCCACCGGGATAGCGGGGGGATTATTGGGAATGAGCAGTTCTTC
cdr3_aa: CASSSHRDSGGIIGNEQFF

clone_size: many
j_call: TRBJ2-1
d_call: TRBD1
cdr3_length: 17
v_call: TRBV7-9
cdr3_nt: TGTGCCAGCAGGGGAAATGAGGGGACAGGGCACTACAATGAGCAGTTCTTC
cdr3_aa: CASRGNEGTGHYNEQFF

clone_size: NA
j_call: TRBJ2-1
d_call: NA
cdr3_length: 14
v_call: TRBV4-3
cdr3_nt: TGCGCCAGCAGCCAAGATTGGTCCTGGAATGAGCAGTTCTTC
cdr3_aa: CASSQDWSWNEQFF

clone_size: many
j_call: TRBJ1-6
d_call: NA
cdr3_length: 12
v_call: TRBV3-1
cdr3_nt: TGTGCCAGCAGCCAGGGGGGGGCACCCCTCCACTTT
cdr3_aa: CASSQGGAPLHF

clone_size: few
j_call: TRBJ2-7
d_call: NA
cdr3_length: 13
v_call: TRBV7-2
cdr3_nt: TGTGCCAGCAGCTTTCAGGGTTTAGGGGAGCAGTACTTC
cdr3_aa: CASSFQGLGEQYF

clone_size: many
j_call: TRBJ1-2
d_call: NA
cdr3_length: 13
v_call: TRBV4-3
cdr3_nt: TGCGCCAGCAGCCAAGAGTTAGCCCGTGGGTACACCTTC
cdr3_aa: CASSQELARGYTF

clone_size: many
j_call: TRBJ1-6
d_call: NA
cdr3_length: 15
v_call: TRBV7-2
cdr3_nt: TGTGCCAGCCTACGAGGGGGGATTGGTTATTCACCCCTCCACTTT
cdr3_aa: CASLRGGIGYSPLHF

clone_size: few
j_call: TRBJ2-3
d_call: TRBD2
cdr3_length: 15
v_call: TRBV9
cdr3_nt: TGTGCCAGCAGCGAGCGGGACGCTTCCGGGGATACGCAGTATTTT
cdr3_aa: CASSERDASGDTQYF

clone_size: many
j_call: TRBJ2-2
d_call: NA
cdr3_length: 14
v_call: TRBV6-2/TRBV6-3
cdr3_nt: TGTGCCAGCAGTTATGGACACTGGGCCGGGGAGCTGTTTTTT
cdr3_aa: CASSYGHWAGELFF

clone_size: many
j_call: TRBJ2-5
d_call: NA
cdr3_length: 14
v_call: TRBV15
cdr3_nt: TGTGCCACCCAAGCAGCTGGACAGAAAGAGACCCAGTACTTC
cdr3_aa: CATQAAGQKETQYF

clone_size: NA
j_call: TRBJ2-5
d_call: TRBD2
cdr3_length: 14
v_call: TRBV4-3
cdr3_nt: TGCGCCAGCAGCCTCGGGACTAACCAAGAGACCCAGTACTTC
cdr3_aa: CASSLGTNQETQYF

clone_size: many
j_call: TRBJ2-1
d_call: TRBD2
cdr3_length: 18
v_call: TRBV6-1
cdr3_nt: TGTGCCAGCACTTTAACTAGCGGGGGGCCTACCTCCTACAATGAGCAGTTCTTC
cdr3_aa: CASTLTSGGPTSYNEQFF

clone_size: few
j_call: TRBJ1-2
d_call: NA
cdr3_length: 13
v_call: TRBV4-2
cdr3_nt: TGTGCCAGCAGCCAAGAGGGGGGTGTTGGCTACACCTTC
cdr3_aa: CASSQEGGVGYTF

clone_size: many
j_call: TRBJ2-7
d_call: NA
cdr3_length: 16
v_call: TRBV13
cdr3_nt: TGTGCCAGCAGCTTAGGGCAGAACGGTCCTCCCTACGAGCAGTACTTC
cdr3_aa: CASSLGQNGPPYEQYF

clone_size: few
j_call: TRBJ2-7
d_call: NA
cdr3_length: 14
v_call: TRBV9
cdr3_nt: TGTGCCAGCAGCGCCGGGACACCGTTTTACGAGCAGTACTTC
cdr3_aa: CASSAGTPFYEQYF

clone_size: once
j_call: TRBJ2-7
d_call: NA
cdr3_length: 14
v_call: TRBV7-9
cdr3_nt: TGTGCCAGCAGCTTAATCCCGGGAGCCTACGAGCAGTACTTC
cdr3_aa: CASSLIPGAYEQYF

clone_size: few
j_call: TRBJ2-5
d_call: NA
cdr3_length: 15
v_call: TRBV19
cdr3_nt: TGTGCCAGTAGTATAATAGCGGTGGCGCAGGAGACCCAGTACTTC
cdr3_aa: CASSIIAVAQETQYF

clone_size: many
j_call: TRBJ2-5
d_call: NA
cdr3_length: 14
v_call: TRBV12-3/TRBV12-4
cdr3_nt: TGTGCCAGCAGTCCACCCGGTACTTGGAAGACCCAGTACTTC
cdr3_aa: CASSPPGTWKTQYF

clone_size: few
j_call: TRBJ1-2
d_call: TRBD1
cdr3_length: 15
v_call: TRBV13
cdr3_nt: TGTGCCAGCAGCTCCACAGGGGGCGAGGTCTATGGCTACACCTTC
cdr3_aa: CASSSTGGEVYGYTF